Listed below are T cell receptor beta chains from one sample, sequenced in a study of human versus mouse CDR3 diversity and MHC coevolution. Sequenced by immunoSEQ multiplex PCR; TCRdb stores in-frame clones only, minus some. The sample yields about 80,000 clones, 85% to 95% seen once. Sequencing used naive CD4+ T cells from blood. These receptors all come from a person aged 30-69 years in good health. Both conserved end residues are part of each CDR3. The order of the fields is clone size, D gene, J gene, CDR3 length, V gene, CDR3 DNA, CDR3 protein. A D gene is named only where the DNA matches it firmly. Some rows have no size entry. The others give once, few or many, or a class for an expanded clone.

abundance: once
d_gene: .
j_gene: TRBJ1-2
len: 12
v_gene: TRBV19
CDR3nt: TGTGCCAGTTCGGGAGCTTTCTGGGGCTACACCTTC
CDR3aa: CASSGAFWGYTF

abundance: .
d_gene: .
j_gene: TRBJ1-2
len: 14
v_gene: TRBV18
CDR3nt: TGTGCCAGCTCACCACCGGACACGTTTAGGGGCTACACCTTC
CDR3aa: CASSPPDTFRGYTF

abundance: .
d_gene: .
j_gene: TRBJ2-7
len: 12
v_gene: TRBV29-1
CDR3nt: TGCAGCGTTGGAGCAGGGATCCACGAGCAGTACTTC
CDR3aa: CSVGAGIHEQYF

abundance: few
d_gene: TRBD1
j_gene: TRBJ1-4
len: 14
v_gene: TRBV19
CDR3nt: TGTGCCAGTATGCGGGACAGCGTAGGTGAAAAACTGTTTTTT
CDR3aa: CASMRDSVGEKLFF

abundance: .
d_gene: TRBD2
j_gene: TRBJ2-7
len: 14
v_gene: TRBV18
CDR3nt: TGTGCCAGCCGGGCGCGCGGGGGGCCATACGAGCAGTACTTC
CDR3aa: CASRARGGPYEQYF

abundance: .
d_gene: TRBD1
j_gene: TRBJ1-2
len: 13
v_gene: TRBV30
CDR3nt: TGTGCCTGGAACTGGCAGGGGGCGGGGGGCTACACCTTC
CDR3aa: CAWNWQGAGGYTF

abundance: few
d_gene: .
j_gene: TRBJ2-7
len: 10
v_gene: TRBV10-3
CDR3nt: TGTGCCTTATCCCTAAGGAGGGAGTACTTC
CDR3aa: CALSLRREYF

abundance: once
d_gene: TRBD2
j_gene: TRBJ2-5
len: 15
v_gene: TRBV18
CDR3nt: TGTGCCAGCTCACGTCCGGGACTAGCGAGAGAGACCCAGTACTTC
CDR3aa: CASSRPGLARETQYF

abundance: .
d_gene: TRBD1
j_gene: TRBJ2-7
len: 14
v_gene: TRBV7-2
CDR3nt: TGTGCCAGCAGCCCCACCCGGGACAGGGGTGTAAGGTACTTC
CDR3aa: CASSPTRDRGVRYF

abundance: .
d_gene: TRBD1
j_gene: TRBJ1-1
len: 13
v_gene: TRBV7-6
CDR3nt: TGTGCCAGCACGCGGTGGAGACAGGGGGATAAGTTCTTT
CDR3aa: CASTRWRQGDKFF